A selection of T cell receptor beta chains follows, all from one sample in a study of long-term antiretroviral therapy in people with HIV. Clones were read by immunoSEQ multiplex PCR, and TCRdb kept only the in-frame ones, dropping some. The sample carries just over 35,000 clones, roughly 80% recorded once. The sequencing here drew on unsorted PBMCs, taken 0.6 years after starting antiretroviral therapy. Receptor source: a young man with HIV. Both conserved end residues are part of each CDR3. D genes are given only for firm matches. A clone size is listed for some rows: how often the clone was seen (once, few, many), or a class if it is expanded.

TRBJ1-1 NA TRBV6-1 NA TGTGCCAGCAGTGGACGGACAGCAAGGGGGGTGAACACTGAAGCTTTCTTT CASSGRTARGVNTEAFF
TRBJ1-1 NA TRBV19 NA TGTGCCAGTAGTTCGCGACAGCAAATAAACACTGAAGCTTTCTTT CASSSRQQINTEAFF
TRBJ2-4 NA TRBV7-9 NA TGTGCCAGCAGCTTAGGGGGTTGGGGAAACATTCAGTACTTC CASSLGGWGNIQYF
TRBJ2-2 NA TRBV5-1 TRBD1 TGCGCCAGCAGCGAGGGACAGGGTACCGGGGAGCTGTTTTTT CASSEGQGTGELFF
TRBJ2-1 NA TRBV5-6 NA TGTGCCAGCAGCTTGGGGGGGACACTTTACAATGAGCAGTTCTTC CASSLGGTLYNEQFF
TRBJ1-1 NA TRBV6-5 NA TGTGCCAGCGGGCTAAGGGGGAACACTGAAGCTTTCTTT CASGLRGNTEAFF
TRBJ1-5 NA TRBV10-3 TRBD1 TGTGCCATCAGTGAGGGGGGAGGGACAGGGGTTAATCAGCCCCAGCATTTT CAISEGGGTGVNQPQHF
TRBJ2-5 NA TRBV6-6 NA TGTGCCAGCCTTCTAGGGGGGGAGCCTGAGACCCAGTACTTC CASLLGGEPETQYF
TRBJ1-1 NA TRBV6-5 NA TGTGCCATCAGGAGGGGGGGGCTGAACACTGAAGCTTTCTTT CAIRRGGLNTEAFF
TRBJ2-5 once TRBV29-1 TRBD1 TGCAGCGCCCCCCGGACAGGGGGCGGAGAGACCCAGTACTTC CSAPRTGGGETQYF
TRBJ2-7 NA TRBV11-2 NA TGTGCCAGCAGCTTCGCCTCCTACGAGCAGTACTTC CASSFASYEQYF
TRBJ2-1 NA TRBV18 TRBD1 TGTGCCAGCTCACCCCCGGGACAGAGCTCCTACAATGAGCAGTTCTTC CASSPPGQSSYNEQFF
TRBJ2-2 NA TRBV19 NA TGTGCCAGTACCCCGAGGGGCGGGATGCCATGGGAGCTGTTTTTT CASTPRGGMPWELFF
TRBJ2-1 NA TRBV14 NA TGTGCCAGCAGCCAAGTTAGGAGGAATGAGCAGTTCTTC CASSQVRRNEQFF
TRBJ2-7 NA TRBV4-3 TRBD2 TGCGCCAGCAGCCACGGACTAGCGGGAGTATACGAGCAGTACTTC CASSHGLAGVYEQYF